This TCR beta chain comes out of a study of T-cell memory formation after mild COVID-19. Study at large: Clustering of TCRs was largely donor specific. Regarding the study as a whole: SARS-CoV-2 specificity of second-wave clones peaking day 37 was unconfirmed. Clones that got smaller from day 15 to 85 had even CD4/CD8, while clones growing later tipped toward CD4+.

Germline CDR1 MGHRA, CDR2 YSYEKL. This CDR3 spans 17 amino acids. V was shortened by 0 bases and J by 5 bases, with 16 bases between the two germline ends. This clonotype was counted between two and nine times. Its antigen is not known. 5'RACE primed from the constant segment yielded TCR alpha and TCR beta cDNA libraries bearing sample barcodes and UMIs. MiXCR, applied by TCRdb to the 5' RACE reads, yields one record per CDR3 protein. The sample has some 120,000 distinct CDR3 sequences, about 18% seen once. The rearrangement uses TRBV4-1 and TRBJ2-2; D is unclear. This sequence was found in a man aged 18 to 30 who had mild COVID-19 (a few samples of this study predate the infection). Cell type and time point are not known. The material sequenced was PBMCs or a T cell subset sorted from them (not recorded which). CDR3 DNA sequence: TGCGCCAGCAGCCAAGAGGGTGCGTCCTTGCTGACCGGGGAGCTGTTTTTT. Encoded protein: CASSQEGASLLTGELFF.